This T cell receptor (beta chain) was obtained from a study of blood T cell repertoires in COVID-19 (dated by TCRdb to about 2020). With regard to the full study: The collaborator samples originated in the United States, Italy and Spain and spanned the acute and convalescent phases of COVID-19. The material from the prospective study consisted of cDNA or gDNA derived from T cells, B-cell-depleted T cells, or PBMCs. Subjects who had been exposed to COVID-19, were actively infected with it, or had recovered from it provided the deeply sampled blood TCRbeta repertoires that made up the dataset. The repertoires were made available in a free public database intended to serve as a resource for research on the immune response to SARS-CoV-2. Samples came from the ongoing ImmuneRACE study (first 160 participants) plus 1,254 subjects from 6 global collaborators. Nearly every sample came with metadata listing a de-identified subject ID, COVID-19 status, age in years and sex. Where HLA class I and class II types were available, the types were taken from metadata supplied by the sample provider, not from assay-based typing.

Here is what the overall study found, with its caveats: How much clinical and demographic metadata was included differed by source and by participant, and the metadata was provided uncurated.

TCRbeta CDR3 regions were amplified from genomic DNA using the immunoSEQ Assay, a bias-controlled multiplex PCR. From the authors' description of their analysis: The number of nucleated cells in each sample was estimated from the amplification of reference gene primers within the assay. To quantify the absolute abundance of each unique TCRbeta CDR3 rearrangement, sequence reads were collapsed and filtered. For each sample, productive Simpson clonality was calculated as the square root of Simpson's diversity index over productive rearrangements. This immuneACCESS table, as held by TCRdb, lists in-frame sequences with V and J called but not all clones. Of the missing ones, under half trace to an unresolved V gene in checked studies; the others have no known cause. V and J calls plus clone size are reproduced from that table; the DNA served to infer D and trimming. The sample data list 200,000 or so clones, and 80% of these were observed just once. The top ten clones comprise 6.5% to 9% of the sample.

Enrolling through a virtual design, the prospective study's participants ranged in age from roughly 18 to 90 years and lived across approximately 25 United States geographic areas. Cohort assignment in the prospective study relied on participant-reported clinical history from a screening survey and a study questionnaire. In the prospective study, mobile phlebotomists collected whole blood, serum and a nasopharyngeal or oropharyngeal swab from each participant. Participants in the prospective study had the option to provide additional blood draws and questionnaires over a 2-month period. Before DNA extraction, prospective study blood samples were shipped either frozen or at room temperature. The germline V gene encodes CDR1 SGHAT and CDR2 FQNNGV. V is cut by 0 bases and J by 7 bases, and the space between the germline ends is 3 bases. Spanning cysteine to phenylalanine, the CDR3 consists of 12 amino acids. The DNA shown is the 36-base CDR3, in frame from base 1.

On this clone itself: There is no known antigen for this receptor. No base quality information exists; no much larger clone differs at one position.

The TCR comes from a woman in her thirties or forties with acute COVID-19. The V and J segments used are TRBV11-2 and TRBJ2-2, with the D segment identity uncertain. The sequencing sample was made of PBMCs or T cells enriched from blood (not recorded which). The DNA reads TGTGCCAGCAGCTTAGATATCGGGGAGCTGTTTTTT. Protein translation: CASSLDIGELFF.